The sequence of this TCR beta chain was determined in a study of T cell clonality in common variable immunodeficiency. Per the germline V gene, CDR1 is KGHSH and CDR2 is LQKENI. The germline V and J ends were trimmed by 3 bases and 8 bases, with 11 bases remaining between them. CDR3 length equals 14 residues. This clone has at least ten counts. The read falls 3 residues short of the CDR3 end, and the missing part is taken from the germline J gene. Sequencing was performed with immunoSEQ multiplex PCR; in TCRdb, only in-frame clones are kept and a portion is missing. The sample is made up of about 52,000 clones, none counted only once.

Sequencing input: peripheral blood mononuclear cells. This sequence was found in a person aged 18 to 69 in good health. The chain recombines TRBV18 with TRBJ1-6; tentatively, D is TRBD1 (5 bases). The CDR3 sequence is CASSPSQGDSPLHF. CDR3 DNA (partial): TGTGCCAGCTCACCGAGTCAGGGCGATTCACCC.